The following is a T cell receptor (beta chain) sequence with its context. Data came from immunoSEQ multiplex PCR; TCRdb stores just in-frame clones and leaves some out. Found here are tens of thousands of clones, about 90% of them singletons; the top ten hold approximately 28%. This sample was included in a study of siplizumab effects on memory and regulatory T cells. The ends were cut back, 4 bases at V and 12 bases at J, with 27 bases in the middle. The CDR3 consists of 17 residues. Germline lookup yields CDR1 MGHRA and CDR2 YSYEKL. V and J are TRBV4-1 and TRBJ1-4, with D maybe TRBD1 (6 bases). The TCR comes from a human donor in good health. Material for sequencing was CD8+ T cells sorted from blood. As DNA, the CDR3 is TGCGCCAGCAGCCCTCGACGGGACAAGGTATCGTTTGGGGAACTGTTTTTT. Translation: CASSPRRDKVSFGELFF.